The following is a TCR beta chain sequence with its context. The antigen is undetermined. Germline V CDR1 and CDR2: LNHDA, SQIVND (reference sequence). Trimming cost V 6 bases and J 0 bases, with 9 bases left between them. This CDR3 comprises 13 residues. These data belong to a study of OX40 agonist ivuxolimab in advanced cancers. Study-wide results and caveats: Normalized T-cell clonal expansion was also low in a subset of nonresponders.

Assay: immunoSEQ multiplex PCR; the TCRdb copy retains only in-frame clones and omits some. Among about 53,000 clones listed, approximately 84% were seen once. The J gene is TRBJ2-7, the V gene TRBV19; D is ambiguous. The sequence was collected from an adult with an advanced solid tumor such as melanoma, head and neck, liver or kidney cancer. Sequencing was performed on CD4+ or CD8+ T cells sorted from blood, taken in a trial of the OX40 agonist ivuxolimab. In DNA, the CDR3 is TGTGCCAGTAGCCTTGTGAGCTCCTACGAGCAGTACTTC. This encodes CASSLVSSYEQYF.